The rows below give T cell receptor beta chains drawn from one sample of a study of control samples from healthy donors and cancer patients. The table came from immunoSEQ multiplex PCR; TCRdb's copy has only in-frame clones and leaves some out. The sample contains some 40,000 clones, around 88% of which appear only once. Sequencing input: PBMCs. The receptor set was obtained from a woman aged 60-75 years with lung cancer. CDR3s include the opening cysteine and the closing phenylalanine or tryptophan. Each record gives: D gene, J gene, clone size, CDR3 length, V gene, CDR3 protein, CDR3 DNA. D genes are given only for firm matches. Size is omitted from some rows. Given values are once, few, many or a class for expanded clones.

d_call: TRBD2; j_call: TRBJ2-7; clone_size: once; cdr3_length: 15; v_call: TRBV4-3; cdr3_aa: CASSQRLAGAFEQYF; cdr3_nt: TGCGCCAGCAGCCAGAGGCTAGCGGGAGCTTTTGAGCAGTACTTC
d_call: NA; j_call: TRBJ1-2; clone_size: NA; cdr3_length: 14; v_call: TRBV2; cdr3_aa: CASSEAAGPYGYTF; cdr3_nt: TGTGCCAGCAGTGAAGCGGCGGGCCCGTATGGCTACACCTTC
d_call: TRBD2; j_call: TRBJ2-5; clone_size: once; cdr3_length: 15; v_call: TRBV6-6; cdr3_aa: CASRGTSGRQETQYF; cdr3_nt: TGTGCCAGCAGGGGGACTAGCGGGAGGCAGGAGACCCAGTACTTC
d_call: TRBD1; j_call: TRBJ2-3; clone_size: NA; cdr3_length: 14; v_call: TRBV19; cdr3_aa: CATQGGVGTDTQYF; cdr3_nt: TGTGCCACACAGGGGGGTGTCGGCACAGATACGCAGTATTTT
d_call: NA; j_call: TRBJ1-1; clone_size: NA; cdr3_length: 15; v_call: TRBV6-6; cdr3_aa: CASSYGRPMNTEAFF; cdr3_nt: TGTGCCAGCAGTTACGGCAGGCCCATGAACACTGAAGCTTTCTTT
d_call: NA; j_call: TRBJ2-2; clone_size: NA; cdr3_length: 15; v_call: TRBV3-1/TRBV3-2; cdr3_aa: CASSQTRQPTGELFF; cdr3_nt: TGTGCCAGCAGCCAAACGAGGCAGCCGACCGGGGAGCTGTTTTTT
d_call: NA; j_call: TRBJ1-1; clone_size: NA; cdr3_length: 13; v_call: TRBV9; cdr3_aa: CASSVAEGTEAFF; cdr3_nt: TGTGCCAGCAGCGTAGCCGAAGGGACTGAAGCTTTCTTT
d_call: NA; j_call: TRBJ2-5; clone_size: NA; cdr3_length: 13; v_call: TRBV5-4; cdr3_aa: CASGSNTGETQYF; cdr3_nt: TGTGCCAGCGGCAGCAATACAGGGGAGACCCAGTACTTC
d_call: NA; j_call: TRBJ1-1; clone_size: NA; cdr3_length: 13; v_call: TRBV7-3; cdr3_aa: CASSLGGATEAFF; cdr3_nt: TGTGCCAGCAGCTTAGGTGGGGCCACTGAAGCTTTCTTT
d_call: NA; j_call: TRBJ2-5; clone_size: few; cdr3_length: 13; v_call: TRBV30; cdr3_aa: CAWSFQGLETQYF; cdr3_nt: TGTGCCTGGAGTTTCCAGGGATTAGAGACCCAGTACTTC
d_call: NA; j_call: TRBJ1-5; clone_size: NA; cdr3_length: 12; v_call: TRBV7-2; cdr3_aa: CASSLNRQPQHF; cdr3_nt: TGTGCCAGCAGCTTAAATAGGCAGCCCCAGCATTTT
d_call: TRBD1; j_call: TRBJ2-7; clone_size: NA; cdr3_length: 16; v_call: TRBV7-8; cdr3_aa: CASSLARRGQENLQYF; cdr3_nt: TGTGCCAGCAGCTTAGCGCGGCGGGGACAGGAAAATTTGCAGTACTTC
d_call: NA; j_call: TRBJ1-3; clone_size: NA; cdr3_length: 14; v_call: TRBV11-2; cdr3_aa: CASSFLDPGNTIYF; cdr3_nt: TGTGCCAGCAGCTTTCTCGACCCTGGAAACACCATATATTTT
d_call: TRBD1; j_call: TRBJ2-1; clone_size: NA; cdr3_length: 15; v_call: TRBV5-5; cdr3_aa: CASSSDRGAYNEQFF; cdr3_nt: TGTGCCAGCAGCTCGGACAGGGGAGCCTACAATGAGCAGTTCTTC
d_call: TRBD1; j_call: TRBJ1-5; clone_size: few; cdr3_length: 17; v_call: TRBV19; cdr3_aa: CASSSLPGTAGTWPQHF; cdr3_nt: TGTGCCAGTAGTTCGCTGCCCGGGACAGCGGGGACCTGGCCCCAGCATTTT
d_call: TRBD2; j_call: TRBJ2-3; clone_size: NA; cdr3_length: 20; v_call: TRBV4-3; cdr3_aa: CASSQDLVGGGRSSTDTQYF; cdr3_nt: TGCGCCAGCAGCCAAGATCTTGTGGGCGGCGGGAGGTCGAGCACAGATACGCAGTATTTT
d_call: NA; j_call: TRBJ1-1; clone_size: NA; cdr3_length: 15; v_call: TRBV7-9; cdr3_aa: CASSPPRSRGTEAFF; cdr3_nt: TGTGCCAGCAGCCCACCAAGGTCCCGGGGGACTGAAGCTTTCTTT
d_call: NA; j_call: TRBJ2-5; clone_size: NA; cdr3_length: 16; v_call: TRBV13; cdr3_aa: CASSSLSGTLTGTQYF; cdr3_nt: TGTGCCAGCAGCTCACTATCAGGAACCCTAACGGGGACCCAGTACTTC
d_call: NA; j_call: TRBJ2-1; clone_size: NA; cdr3_length: 15; v_call: TRBV13; cdr3_aa: CASSLQTVPPNEQFF; cdr3_nt: TGTGCCAGCAGCTTACAAACGGTACCTCCCAATGAGCAGTTCTTC
d_call: NA; j_call: TRBJ2-2; clone_size: NA; cdr3_length: 15; v_call: TRBV7-3; cdr3_aa: CASSSRRGTAGELFF; cdr3_nt: TGTGCCAGCAGCTCCCGGCGGGGGACAGCCGGGGAGCTGTTTTTT
d_call: NA; j_call: TRBJ2-7; clone_size: NA; cdr3_length: 16; v_call: TRBV5-4; cdr3_aa: CASSSDLGRAVYEQYF; cdr3_nt: TGTGCCAGCAGCTCCGACTTGGGAAGGGCCGTCTACGAGCAGTACTTC
d_call: NA; j_call: TRBJ1-4; clone_size: NA; cdr3_length: 14; v_call: TRBV7-8; cdr3_aa: CASSSQGSNEKLFF; cdr3_nt: TGTGCCAGCAGCTCTCAGGGATCTAATGAAAAACTGTTTTTT
d_call: TRBD2; j_call: TRBJ2-3; clone_size: NA; cdr3_length: 17; v_call: TRBV11-3; cdr3_aa: CASSPEGLAGEGDTQYF; cdr3_nt: TGTGCCAGCAGCCCAGAGGGACTAGCGGGAGAAGGAGATACGCAGTATTTT
d_call: NA; j_call: TRBJ2-3; clone_size: NA; cdr3_length: 12; v_call: TRBV11-2; cdr3_aa: CASSFDTDTQYF; cdr3_nt: TGTGCCAGCAGCTTTGACACAGATACGCAGTATTTT
d_call: NA; j_call: TRBJ2-5; clone_size: once; cdr3_length: 13; v_call: TRBV5-6; cdr3_aa: CASSLQGGVTQYF; cdr3_nt: TGTGCCAGCAGCTTGCAAGGGGGAGTGACCCAGTACTTC
d_call: NA; j_call: TRBJ1-5; clone_size: NA; cdr3_length: 16; v_call: TRBV6-6; cdr3_aa: CASSYSGGQGGWPQHF; cdr3_nt: TGTGCCAGCAGTTACTCGGGTGGGCAGGGAGGTTGGCCCCAGCATTTT
d_call: NA; j_call: TRBJ1-1; clone_size: NA; cdr3_length: 16; v_call: TRBV19; cdr3_aa: CASSNRMGRPNTEAFF; cdr3_nt: TGTGCCAGTAGTAACCGGATGGGACGGCCAAACACTGAAGCTTTCTTT
d_call: TRBD1; j_call: TRBJ1-1; clone_size: NA; cdr3_length: 15; v_call: TRBV19; cdr3_aa: CASRSGTDFDTEAFF; cdr3_nt: TGTGCCAGCCGTTCCGGGACAGACTTCGACACTGAAGCTTTCTTT
d_call: TRBD1; j_call: TRBJ1-6; clone_size: NA; cdr3_length: 15; v_call: TRBV5-4; cdr3_aa: CASSLPDRRNSPLHF; cdr3_nt: TGTGCCAGCAGCTTGCCGGACAGGAGAAATTCACCCCTCCACTTT
d_call: NA; j_call: TRBJ2-3; clone_size: NA; cdr3_length: 17; v_call: TRBV11-2; cdr3_aa: CASSLRRENINTDTQYF; cdr3_nt: TGTGCCAGCAGCTTACGAAGGGAAAATATTAACACAGATACGCAGTATTTT
d_call: NA; j_call: TRBJ2-1; clone_size: NA; cdr3_length: 13; v_call: TRBV7-3; cdr3_aa: CASSLNSDNEQFF; cdr3_nt: TGTGCCAGCAGCTTAAACAGTGATAATGAGCAGTTCTTC
d_call: NA; j_call: TRBJ1-2; clone_size: medium-sized; cdr3_length: 14; v_call: TRBV7-9; cdr3_aa: CASSQNTPLRGYTF; cdr3_nt: TGTGCCAGCAGCCAAAATACACCCTTGAGGGGCTACACCTTC
d_call: NA; j_call: TRBJ1-2; clone_size: NA; cdr3_length: 13; v_call: TRBV3-1/TRBV3-2; cdr3_aa: CASSHRGFYGYTF; cdr3_nt: TGTGCCAGCAGCCACCGGGGCTTTTATGGCTACACCTTC
d_call: NA; j_call: TRBJ1-1; clone_size: NA; cdr3_length: 11; v_call: TRBV2; cdr3_aa: CASSERAEAFF; cdr3_nt: TGTGCCAGCAGTGAACGGGCTGAAGCTTTCTTT
d_call: NA; j_call: TRBJ2-5; clone_size: NA; cdr3_length: 13; v_call: TRBV12-3/TRBV12-4; cdr3_aa: CASSPVGRETQYF; cdr3_nt: TGTGCCAGCAGTCCGGTGGGACGGGAGACCCAGTACTTC
d_call: NA; j_call: TRBJ2-1; clone_size: NA; cdr3_length: 15; v_call: TRBV7-3; cdr3_aa: CASRPPGGKHNEQFF; cdr3_nt: TGTGCCAGCAGGCCCCCCGGAGGTAAACACAATGAGCAGTTCTTC
d_call: NA; j_call: TRBJ2-2; clone_size: NA; cdr3_length: 17; v_call: TRBV4-2; cdr3_aa: CASSQQVLASNTGELFF; cdr3_nt: TGTGCCAGCAGCCAACAGGTACTAGCCTCGAACACCGGGGAGCTGTTTTTT
d_call: NA; j_call: TRBJ2-1; clone_size: NA; cdr3_length: 13; v_call: TRBV12-5; cdr3_aa: CAAGTGSYNEQFF; cdr3_nt: TGTGCTGCCGGGACCGGCTCCTACAATGAGCAGTTCTTC
d_call: TRBD1; j_call: TRBJ1-4; clone_size: NA; cdr3_length: 15; v_call: TRBV19; cdr3_aa: CASSPLGQGVEKLFF; cdr3_nt: TGTGCCAGTAGCCCCTTGGGACAGGGAGTTGAAAAACTGTTTTTT
d_call: NA; j_call: TRBJ1-1; clone_size: NA; cdr3_length: 15; v_call: TRBV10-1; cdr3_aa: CASSLGLREDTEAFF; cdr3_nt: TGCGCCAGCAGTCTGGGACTCCGGGAGGACACTGAAGCTTTCTTT
d_call: NA; j_call: TRBJ2-1; clone_size: NA; cdr3_length: 13; v_call: TRBV12-5; cdr3_aa: CASLIAVYNEQFF; cdr3_nt: TGTGCTAGTTTAATAGCGGTATACAATGAGCAGTTCTTC
d_call: NA; j_call: TRBJ1-1; clone_size: NA; cdr3_length: 13; v_call: TRBV6-5; cdr3_aa: CASNPPGAVGAFF; cdr3_nt: TGTGCCAGCAATCCCCCCGGGGCAGTTGGAGCTTTCTTT
d_call: TRBD1; j_call: TRBJ1-1; clone_size: NA; cdr3_length: 15; v_call: TRBV5-1; cdr3_aa: CASSLVGQGNTEAFF; cdr3_nt: TGCGCCAGCAGCTTGGTCGGACAGGGGAACACTGAAGCTTTCTTT
d_call: TRBD1; j_call: TRBJ1-5; clone_size: NA; cdr3_length: 15; v_call: TRBV3-1/TRBV3-2; cdr3_aa: CASSQAPGGDQPQHF; cdr3_nt: TGTGCCAGCAGCCAAGCCCCAGGGGGCGATCAGCCCCAGCATTTT
d_call: NA; j_call: TRBJ2-7; clone_size: NA; cdr3_length: 15; v_call: TRBV5-4; cdr3_aa: CASSLAGGSSYEQYF; cdr3_nt: TGTGCCAGCAGCTTGGCAGGGGGGAGCTCCTACGAGCAGTACTTC
d_call: TRBD1; j_call: TRBJ1-1; clone_size: NA; cdr3_length: 15; v_call: TRBV3-1/TRBV3-2; cdr3_aa: CASSPVGTGDTEAFF; cdr3_nt: TGTGCCAGCAGCCCTGTGGGGACAGGGGACACTGAAGCTTTCTTT
d_call: NA; j_call: TRBJ1-2; clone_size: once; cdr3_length: 12; v_call: TRBV30; cdr3_aa: CAWSSSDYGYTF; cdr3_nt: TGTGCCTGGAGCTCCTCAGACTATGGCTACACCTTC
d_call: NA; j_call: TRBJ2-3; clone_size: NA; cdr3_length: 16; v_call: TRBV5-6; cdr3_aa: CASSSWAFRGTDTQYF; cdr3_nt: TGTGCCAGCAGCAGCTGGGCCTTCCGGGGCACAGATACGCAGTATTTT
d_call: TRBD1; j_call: TRBJ1-1; clone_size: NA; cdr3_length: 15; v_call: TRBV19; cdr3_aa: CASSRGDRQNTEAFF; cdr3_nt: TGTGCCAGTAGTCGGGGGGACAGGCAGAACACTGAAGCTTTCTTT
d_call: NA; j_call: TRBJ2-5; clone_size: NA; cdr3_length: 12; v_call: TRBV24-1; cdr3_aa: CATRDSQETQYF; cdr3_nt: TGTGCCACCAGGGACAGCCAAGAGACCCAGTACTTC
d_call: NA; j_call: TRBJ1-2; clone_size: NA; cdr3_length: 15; v_call: TRBV7-9; cdr3_aa: CASSPGLGAGYGYTF; cdr3_nt: TGTGCCAGCAGCCCAGGTCTGGGCGCTGGATATGGCTACACCTTC
d_call: TRBD2; j_call: TRBJ2-5; clone_size: NA; cdr3_length: 15; v_call: TRBV7-8; cdr3_aa: CASSTGRGEGETQYF; cdr3_nt: TGTGCCAGCAGCACAGGACGGGGGGAGGGAGAGACCCAGTACTTC
d_call: NA; j_call: TRBJ1-4; clone_size: NA; cdr3_length: 14; v_call: TRBV7-9; cdr3_aa: CASSPGVNNEKLFF; cdr3_nt: TGTGCCAGCAGCCCGGGAGTCAATAATGAAAAACTGTTTTTT
d_call: TRBD1; j_call: TRBJ1-5; clone_size: NA; cdr3_length: 12; v_call: TRBV6-5; cdr3_aa: CASSTLRGNGHF; cdr3_nt: TGTGCCAGCAGTACTCTCAGGGGGAACGGGCATTTT